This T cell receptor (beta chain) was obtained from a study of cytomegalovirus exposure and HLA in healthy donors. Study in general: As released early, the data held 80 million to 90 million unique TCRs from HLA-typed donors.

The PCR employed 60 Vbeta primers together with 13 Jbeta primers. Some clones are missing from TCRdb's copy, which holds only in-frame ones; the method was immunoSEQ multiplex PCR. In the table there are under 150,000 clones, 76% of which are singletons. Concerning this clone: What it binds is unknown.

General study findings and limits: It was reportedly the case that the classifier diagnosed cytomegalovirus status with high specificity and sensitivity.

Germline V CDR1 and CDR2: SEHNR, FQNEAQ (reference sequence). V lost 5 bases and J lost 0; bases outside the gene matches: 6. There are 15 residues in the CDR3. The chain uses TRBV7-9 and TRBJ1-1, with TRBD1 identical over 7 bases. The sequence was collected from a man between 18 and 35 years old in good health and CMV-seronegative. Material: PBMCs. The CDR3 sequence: CASSDRGQMNTEAFF. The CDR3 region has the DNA TGTGCCAGCAGCGACCGGGGACAGATGAACACTGAAGCTTTCTTT.